Listed here are 10 T cell receptor beta chains from one sample, sequenced in a study of blood T cell repertoires in COVID-19. Sequenced by immunoSEQ multiplex PCR; TCRdb stores in-frame clones only, minus some. In the table there are fewer than 110,000 clones, roughly 90% of which are singletons. What was sequenced was peripheral blood. The receptors here all came from a woman aged 55-69 years with acute or convalescent COVID-19.

The J gene is TRBJ2-1, the V gene TRBV2; 7 bases fit TRBD2. The junction had 13 bases not matched to a gene; V was cut back by 5 bases and J by 6 bases. The CDR3 runs to 16 residues. Germline values: CDR1 SNHLY, CDR2 FYNNEI. CDR3 protein: CASSQEGGTPLNEQFF. CDR3 bases: TGTGCCAGCAGTCAGGAGGGAGGGACCCCCCTCAATGAGCAGTTCTTC.

V and J are TRBV6-6 and TRBJ1-3; TRBD1 matches 7 bases. Trimming cost V 6 bases and J 3 bases; bases outside gene matches: 2. In germline, CDR1 is MNHNY, CDR2 SVGAGI (reference sequence). The CDR3 runs to 13 residues. The CDR3 DNA reads TGTGCCAGCAGCCAGGGGGTTGGAAACACCATATATTTT. This codes for CASSQGVGNTIYF.

The rearrangement uses TRBV6-1 and TRBJ1-1; D not resolved. CDR1 is MNHNS, CDR2 SASEGT, per germline. The length of the CDR3 is 14 residues. V was pared by 3 bases and J by 4 bases, with 12 bases between. The CDR3 here is CASSEGGRGTEAFF. As DNA, the CDR3 is TGTGCCAGCAGTGAGGGCGGTCGGGGCACTGAAGCTTTCTTT.

The chain combines TRBV2 with TRBJ1-4, with D hard to call. This CDR3 has 12 amino acids. The ends were cut back, 0 bases at V and 8 bases at J, with 4 bases in the middle. Germline V CDR1 and CDR2: SNHLY, FYNNEI. The CDR3 sequence is CASSEAGEKLFF. The CDR3 nucleotides are TGTGCCAGCAGTGAAGCGGGCGAAAAACTGTTTTTT.

This sequence joins TRBV19 and TRBJ1-3; D might be TRBD1 (6 bases). The germline V and J ends were trimmed by 3 bases and 4 bases, with 10 bases remaining between them. The CDR3 contains 14 residues. Germline assignment: CDR1 LNHDA and CDR2 SQIVND (reference sequence). CDR3 loop: CASSMIQGGNTIYF. The DNA of the CDR3 is TGTGCCAGTAGTATGATACAGGGAGGAAACACCATATATTTT.

This clone was counted a single time. The genes are TRBV4-2 and TRBJ2-5, with 15 bases lining up with TRBD2. The V segment lost 4 bases and the J segment 4 bases; nucleotides outside the gene matches: 10. The length of the CDR3 is 18 residues. Germline CDR1 reads LGHNA; CDR2 reads YNFKEQ. The CDR3 is CASSPSGLAGGHGETQYF. The CDR3 DNA reads as TGTGCCAGCAGCCCGTCTGGACTAGCGGGAGGGCACGGAGAGACCCAGTACTTC.

The rearrangement joins TRBV11-2 to TRBJ2-7; possibly TRBD1 for D (6 bases). Trimming stripped 6 bases from V and 6 bases from J, with 18 bases between. The CDR3 totals 14 residues. Germline CDR1 and CDR2: SGHAT and FQNNGV. CDR3 loop: CASSQRDNGVEQYF. CDR3 nucleotides: TGTGCCAGCAGTCAACGGGACAATGGGGTCGAGCAGTACTTC.

The V gene is TRBV7-2, the J gene TRBJ1-5; TRBD1 might be the D (6 bases). This CDR3 is built from 17 residues. V lost 4 bases to trimming and J lost 0 bases, with 16 bases between them. The germline CDR1 and CDR2 sequences are SGHTA and FQGNSA. DNA for the CDR3: TGTGCCAGCAGCTCACCTGACAGGCTATATAGCAATCAGCCCCAGCATTTT. This gives the protein CASSSPDRLYSNQPQHF.

The rearrangement joins TRBV3-1 (or the pseudogene TRBV3-2) to TRBJ2-6; the D is unclear. The V and J ends lost 1 base and 0 bases respectively, with 16 bases between them. This CDR3 comprises 19 residues. CDR1 is LGHDT and CDR2 is YNNKEL in the germline V gene (reference sequence). CDR3: CASSQVAFGGVSGANVLTF. CDR3 sequence (DNA): TGTGCCAGCAGCCAAGTCGCCTTCGGCGGAGTCTCTGGGGCCAACGTCCTGACTTTC.

The chain links TRBV18 to TRBJ2-7; a possible D gene is TRBD1 (6 bases). Germline loops: CDR1 KGHSH, CDR2 LQKENI. The V and J ends lost 2 bases and 2 bases respectively, with 16 bases between them. The CDR3 is 16 residues long. CDR3 loop: CASSPNVAGVPYEQYF. The CDR3 DNA follows: TGTGCCAGCTCACCAAATGTGGCAGGGGTTCCCTACGAGCAGTACTTC.